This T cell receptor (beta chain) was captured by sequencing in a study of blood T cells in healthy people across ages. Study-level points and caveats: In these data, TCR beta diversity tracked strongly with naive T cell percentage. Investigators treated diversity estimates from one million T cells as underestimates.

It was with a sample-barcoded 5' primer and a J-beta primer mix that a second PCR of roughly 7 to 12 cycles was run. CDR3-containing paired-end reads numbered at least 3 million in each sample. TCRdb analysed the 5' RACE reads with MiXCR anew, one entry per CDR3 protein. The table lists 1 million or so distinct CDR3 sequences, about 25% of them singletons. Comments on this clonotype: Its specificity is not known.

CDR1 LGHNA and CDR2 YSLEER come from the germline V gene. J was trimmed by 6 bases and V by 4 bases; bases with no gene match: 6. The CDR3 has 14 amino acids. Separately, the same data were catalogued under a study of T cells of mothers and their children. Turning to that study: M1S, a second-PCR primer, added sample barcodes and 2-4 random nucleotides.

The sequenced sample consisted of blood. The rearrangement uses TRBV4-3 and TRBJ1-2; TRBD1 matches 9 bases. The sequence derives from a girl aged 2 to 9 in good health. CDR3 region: CASSRTTGGDGYTF. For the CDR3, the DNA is TGCGCCAGCAGCCGGACCACAGGGGGCGATGGCTACACCTTC.